Following are 2 T cell receptor beta chains from one sample sequenced in a study of technical replicates of blood from several donors. Method: immunoSEQ multiplex PCR; TCRdb's copy keeps in-frame clones and lacks some. The sample lists tens of thousands of clones; about 90% were seen once. The sample taken for sequencing was T cells isolated from PBMCs. These receptors came from a human donor in good health.

This chain uses TRBV29-1 with TRBJ1-1; no clear D. The CDR3 is 13 residues long. Germline V gene data show CDR1 as SQVTM and CDR2 as ANQGSEA. The ends were cut back, 7 bases at V and 3 bases at J, with 15 bases in the middle. Here the CDR3 DNA reads TGCAGCGCGATACAGTTATGGGACACTGAAGCTTTCTTT. This translates into CSAIQLWDTEAFF.

The chain carries TRBV7-9 and TRBJ1-2; 7 bases line up with TRBD1. J gave up 4 bases and V 1 base, and 6 bases lay outside the gene matches. The CDR3 loop spans 15 amino acids. CDR1 is SEHNR, CDR2 FQNEAQ, per germline (reference sequence). CDR3 amino acids: CASSLGIRQGYGYTF. CDR3 sequence (DNA): TGTGCCAGCAGCTTAGGTATACGACAGGGCTATGGCTACACCTTC.